Following are 31 T cell receptor beta chains from one sample sequenced in a study of T cells in Graves' hyperthyroidism and ophthalmopathy. Researchers took RNA transcripts and amplified the TCR beta CDR3 regions from them. The TCR CDR3 first-round RT-PCR relied on the HTBI primer set. TCRdb reprocessed the multiplex PCR reads via MiXCR and lists one record per CDR3 protein. This repertoire shows roughly 400,000 distinct CDR3 sequences, approximately 14% found once; its top ten account for roughly 25%. Sequenced: blood. The receptors derive from a woman aged 18-29 years with Graves' hyperthyroidism that later progressed to Graves' ophthalmopathy.

This clonotype was observed a handful of times. The chain recombines TRBV10-3 with TRBJ1-2, with 12 bases that match TRBD1. This CDR3 has 14 residues. CDR1 is ENHRY and CDR2 is SYGVKD in the germline V gene. Trimming at V came to 6 bases and at J to 12 bases, leaving 11 bases not matched to a gene. In DNA, the CDR3 is TGTGCCATCAGGACGGGACAGGGGGCAGGAGGGGACACCTTC. Encoded protein: CAIRTGQGAGGDTF.

This clonotype was counted many times. The chain links TRBV28 to TRBJ2-3; the D gene is possibly TRBD2 (7 bases). V lost 6 bases, J lost 3 bases, and 25 bases lay in between. In germline, CDR1 is MDHEN, CDR2 SYDVKM. The CDR3 sequence is 18 residues long. The CDR3 reads CASSIFPKQGGWTDTQYF. The DNA for the CDR3 is TGTGCCAGCAGCATATTCCCGAAACAGGGAGGGTGGACAGATACGCAGTATTTT.

This clonotype was seen ten or more times. The chain links TRBV7-2 to TRBJ2-7, with D possibly TRBD2 on 6 matching bases. The V end was cut by 3 bases, the J end by 3 bases, with 12 bases between. There are 14 residues in the CDR3. CDR1 and CDR2 (germline): SGHTA, FQGNSA. In DNA, the CDR3 is TGTGCCAGCAGCTTCACTAGCTTCGGCTACGAGCAGTACTTC. Protein product: CASSFTSFGYEQYF.

This clonotype has a count of ten or more. The chain carries TRBV11-2 and TRBJ2-1, with 8 bases matching TRBD2. This CDR3 comprises 16 residues. Germline V gene data show CDR1 as SGHAT and CDR2 as FQNNGV. V lost 0 bases to trimming and J lost 2 bases; unmatched junction nucleotides: 3. DNA of the CDR3: TGTGCCAGCAGCTTAGAGGGACTAGACACCTACAATGAGCAGTTCTTC. Translating gives CASSLEGLDTYNEQFF.

In its sample, this clonotype was seen many times. The genes are TRBV6-1 and TRBJ2-7; 10 bases align to TRBD2. The CDR3 spans 15 residues. Looked up from germline, CDR1 is MNHNS and CDR2 is SASEGT. Trimming cost V 6 bases and J 4 bases; bases outside gene matches: 9. Written as DNA, the CDR3 is TGTGCCAGCAGACGTTCTAGCGGGAGCGGGTACGAGCAGTACTTC. Translation: CASRRSSGSGYEQYF.

This chain links TRBV12-3 or TRBV12-4 with TRBJ2-7, with TRBD2 identical over 10 bases. The CDR3 loop spans 14 amino acids. After removal of 2 bases from V and 6 bases from J, the junction contained 4 bases not matched to a gene. The CDR3 nucleotides read TGTGCCAGCAGTTTAAGCGGGAGGGCCATCGAGCAGTACTTC. Protein sequence: CASSLSGRAIEQYF.

This clonotype was observed a few times. The chain joins TRBV6-9 to TRBJ2-1; D gene unclear. The germline V gene encodes CDR1 MNHGY and CDR2 SVAAGI. Trimming removed 3 bases at V and 5 bases at J, with 8 bases between. This CDR3 contains 13 residues. The CDR3 region is CASSYGFNNEQFF. The CDR3 DNA follows: TGTGCCAGCAGTTACGGGTTTAACAATGAGCAGTTCTTC.

The chain employs TRBV6-5 and TRBJ2-7, with D hard to call. Germline loops: CDR1 MNHEY, CDR2 SVGAGI. The V and J ends lost 4 bases and 5 bases respectively, with 27 bases between them. This CDR3 region has 18 residues. This chain's CDR3 is CASSLEPRPPMWSNEQYF. Here the CDR3 DNA reads TGTGCCAGCAGTTTAGAACCCCGACCCCCGATGTGGTCGAACGAGCAGTACTTC.

A note on this clonotype: The CDR3 does not end in the conserved phenylalanine or tryptophan, so this is likely a read error. This rearrangement joins TRBV28 to TRBJ1-2, with 9 bases lining up with TRBD1. Per the germline V gene, CDR1 is MDHEN and CDR2 is SYDVKM. The CDR3 sequence is 16 residues long. The CDR3 nucleotides are TGCGCCAGCAGTCCGCAGGGGACAGGGAATATCTATGGCTACACCCTC. This gives the protein CASSPQGTGNIYGYTL.

Turning to this clonotype: A junction end diverges from the germline sequence, so it may reflect a read error. V is TRBV7-7 and J is TRBJ2-5; 7 nucleotides line up with TRBD2. The CDR3 length is 14 residues. Germline assignment: CDR1 SSHAT and CDR2 FNYEAQ (reference sequence). CDR3 nucleotide sequence: TGTGCTAGCAGCCCTTGGGGGGGCCAAGAGACCCAGTACTTC. Protein sequence: CASSPWGGQETQYF.

This clonotype was counted many times. J is TRBJ2-5 and V is TRBV6-2 or TRBV6-3, with 10 nucleotides matching TRBD2. Germline V lookup: CDR1 MNHEY, CDR2 SVGEGT. V shed 2 bases, J shed 2 bases, and the junction held 5 bases outside the gene matches. The CDR3 spans 16 residues. The CDR3 DNA follows: TGTGCCAGCAGTTACCCGGAGCGGGAGGGGCAAGAGACCCAGTACTTC. This encodes CASSYPEREGQETQYF.

This clonotype was found a few times. The chain links TRBV7-8 to TRBJ2-7, with D unresolved. CDR1 and CDR2 (germline): SGHVS, FQNEAQ. The V end lost 5 bases, the J end lost 5 bases, and 16 bases lay between the germline ends. This CDR3 has 14 residues. Here the CDR3 DNA reads TGTGCCAGCAGCCCGCTGATATTTACCCACGAGCAGTACTTC. This sequence encodes CASSPLIFTHEQYF.

This clonotype was counted a single time. The gene calls are TRBV20-1 and TRBJ2-1, with TRBD1 matching over 7 bases. The germline V gene has CDR1 DFQATT and CDR2 SNEGSKA (reference sequence). The CDR3 sequence is 16 residues long. The V and J ends lost 6 bases and 2 bases, in that order; junction bases with no gene match: 13. The CDR3 is CSASALTGSPYNEQFF. The CDR3 DNA is TGCAGTGCAAGTGCCTTGACAGGGAGCCCCTACAATGAGCAGTTCTTC.

This clonotype showed up many times. The J gene is TRBJ2-5, the V gene TRBV2, with D uncertain. The CDR3 consists of 14 residues. Trimming cost V 6 bases and J 3 bases, with 14 bases left between them. The germline gives CDR1 SNHLY, CDR2 FYNNEI. The CDR3 bases are TGTGCCAGCAGGGTTAGTGTGTTAGAAGAGACCCAGTACTTC. This encodes CASRVSVLEETQYF. The whole variable domain, filled in from reference TRBV2 and TRBJ2-5, reads EPEVTQTPSHQVTQMGQEVILRCVPISNHLYFYWYRQILGQKVEFLVSFYNNEISEKSEIFDDQFSVERPDGSNFTLKIRSTKLEDSAMYFCASRVSVLEETQYFGPGTRLLVL.

Here the CDR3 reads CASRPYEGLRYNEQFF. In nucleotides, the CDR3 is TGTGCCAGCAGACCGTACGAGGGCCTCCGCTACAATGAGCAGTTCTTC. This chain uses TRBV27 with TRBJ2-1; a possible D gene is TRBD2 (5 bases). This CDR3 is built from 16 residues. Per the germline V gene, CDR1 is MNHEY and CDR2 is SMNVEV (reference sequence). Deletions cut 6 bases from V and 3 bases from J, with 18 bases between.

This clonotype was seen ten or more times. J is TRBJ2-7 and V is TRBV6-1; perhaps TRBD1 as D (6 bases). The CDR3 runs 15 residues. Trimming shortened V by 2 bases and J by 0 bases, and 11 bases separated the two germline ends. In germline, CDR1 is MNHNS, CDR2 SASEGT. This CDR3 is CASSELGQFSYEQYF. The CDR3, as DNA: TGTGCCAGCAGTGAATTAGGACAGTTCTCCTACGAGCAGTACTTC.

This chain joins TRBV6-5 and TRBJ2-1; 8 nucleotides agree with TRBD2. V was clipped by 2 bases and J by 6 bases; unmatched bases: 9. CDR1 MNHEY and CDR2 SVGAGI come from the germline V gene. The CDR3 consists of 16 residues. The CDR3 is CASSYTGGVLTNEQFF. The CDR3 DNA reads as TGTGCCAGCAGTTACACCGGGGGGGTTCTAACCAATGAGCAGTTCTTC.

Ten or more counts support this clonotype. The rearrangement uses TRBV20-1 and TRBJ2-7, with 7 bases that match TRBD2. Germline CDR1 reads DFQATT; CDR2 reads SNEGSKA (reference sequence). The CDR3 length is 14 residues. V dropped 5 bases and J dropped 0; count of bases not matched to a gene: 7. CDR3 sequence (DNA): TGCAGTGCTCCGCGACTAGCCGGCTCCTACGAGCAGTACTTC. Amino acid sequence: CSAPRLAGSYEQYF.

The chain carries TRBV20-1 and TRBJ2-1; 13 bases map to TRBD2. This CDR3 has 18 residues. Unmatched junction bases numbered 23, after V lost 5 bases and J lost 13 bases. The germline V gene encodes CDR1 DFQATT and CDR2 SNEGSKA (reference sequence). In nucleotides, the CDR3 is TGCAGTGCTCCCCTTATCTTAACTAGCGGGAGGGCCCGGGAGACCCAGTTCTTC. It encodes CSAPLILTSGRARETQFF.

V is TRBV27 and J is TRBJ2-2; TRBD1 might be the D (6 bases). Germline V CDR1 and CDR2: MNHEY, SMNVEV (reference sequence). V was trimmed by 4 bases and J by 1 base, leaving 7 bases between them. The CDR3 has 14 residues. CDR3 sequence reads: CASSWGQNTGELFF. The DNA for the CDR3 is TGTGCCAGCAGTTGGGGACAGAACACCGGGGAGCTGTTTTTT.

This clonotype was picked up many times. The chain links TRBV6-1 to TRBJ1-2, with TRBD1 identical over 8 bases. The germline gives CDR1 MNHNS, CDR2 SASEGT. J was trimmed by 8 bases and V by 8 bases; bases with no gene match: 4. The CDR3 sequence is 11 residues long. CDR3 region: CASSGGAGYTF. In DNA, the CDR3 is TGTGCCAGCTCAGGGGGCGCCGGCTACACCTTC.

This clonotype has just a few counts. The rearrangement links TRBV7-3 to TRBJ2-3, with D perhaps matching TRBD2 (5 bases). V was shortened by 3 bases and J by 4 bases, with 8 bases between the two germline ends. Germline assignment: CDR1 SGHTA and CDR2 FQGTGA. CDR3 size: 13 residues. The CDR3 bases are TGTGCCAGCAGCTTTCGGGGTGCAGATACGCAGTATTTT. Translation gives CASSFRGADTQYF.

This clonotype has at least ten counts. The chain has TRBV27 and TRBJ2-1; 7 positions agree with TRBD2. The CDR3 sequence is 14 residues long. The junction had 4 bases not matched to a gene; V was cut back by 3 bases and J by 5 bases. The germline gives CDR1 MNHEY, CDR2 SMNVEV (reference sequence). The CDR3 bases are TGTGCCAGCAGTTTGGTGGGAGGGGACAATGAGCAGTTCTTC. Its translation: CASSLVGGDNEQFF.

With regard to this clonotype: This may be a read error, as it is one base from a much larger clone. This is likely a read error, given that the CDR3 carries no conserved phenylalanine or tryptophan at its end. J is TRBJ2-7 and V is TRBV28; D remains unclear. This CDR3 comprises 13 residues. CDR1 is MDHEN and CDR2 is SYDVKM in the germline V gene. Trimming took off 3 bases at V and 0 bases at J, with 6 bases between the two ends. CDR3 sequence: CASSFVGSYEQYL. Here the CDR3 DNA reads TGTGCCAGCAGTTTTGTCGGCTCCTACGAGCAGTACCTC.

This clonotype was recorded many times. This chain connects TRBV7-2 to TRBJ2-1; 8 bases agree with TRBD2. Germline V CDR1 and CDR2: SGHTA, FQGNSA. V was clipped by 5 bases and J by 4 bases; unmatched bases: 7. The CDR3 runs 15 residues. CDR3 protein: CASSALAGHYNEQFF. CDR3 nucleotides: TGTGCCAGCAGCGCCCTAGCGGGCCATTACAATGAGCAGTTCTTC.

The rearrangement uses TRBV4-2 and TRBJ2-7, with 8 bases lining up with TRBD2. The CDR3 covers 15 residues. The V segment lost 4 bases and the J segment 3 bases; nucleotides outside the gene matches: 8. The germline gives CDR1 LGHNA, CDR2 YNFKEQ. CDR3 sequence: CASSRGTSTVYEQYF. CDR3 in DNA: TGTGCCAGCAGCCGAGGGACTAGTACCGTCTACGAGCAGTACTTC.

The chain combines TRBV4-1 with TRBJ1-6, with D unresolved. This CDR3 is built from 18 residues. V was clipped by 0 bases and J by 7 bases, with 19 bases between them. Germline values: CDR1 MGHRA, CDR2 YSYEKL. The DNA for the CDR3 is TGCGCCAGCAGCCAAGATTTGGCGGCCTACTATATGAATTCACCCCTCCACTTT. This gives the protein CASSQDLAAYYMNSPLHF.

This clonotype appeared a few times. This chain connects TRBV7-8 to TRBJ1-4; the D is unclear. Trimming stripped 1 base from V and 7 bases from J, with 13 bases between. Per germline, CDR1 SGHVS and CDR2 FQNEAQ. The CDR3 is 15 amino acids. This CDR3 reads CASSLDGQRGEKLFF. For the CDR3, the DNA is TGTGCCAGCAGCTTAGACGGCCAACGGGGTGAAAAACTGTTTTTT.

This clonotype was seen repeatedly, ten times or more. V gene TRBV11-2 combines with J gene TRBJ2-7; D not resolved. Deletions cut 6 bases from V and 3 bases from J, with 9 bases between. Germline V lookup: CDR1 SGHAT, CDR2 FQNNGV. The CDR3 contains 12 residues. The CDR3 nucleotides are TGTGCCAGCAGTTCCGTAATCTACGAGCAGTACTTC. Its translation: CASSSVIYEQYF.

This clonotype came up a few times. The rearrangement joins TRBV24-1 to TRBJ2-3; TRBD1 agrees at 9 bases. Germline-derived CDR1 and CDR2 are KGHDR and SFDVKD. J was trimmed by 4 bases and V by 3 bases; bases with no gene match: 7. The CDR3 covers 16 residues. CDR3 region: CATSDTPGQGSDTQYF. CDR3 coding DNA: TGTGCCACCAGTGATACCCCGGGACAGGGCTCAGATACGCAGTATTTT.

This clonotype was counted ten times or more. V and J are TRBV6-1 and TRBJ1-2; 7 bases match TRBD1. Germline assignment: CDR1 MNHNS and CDR2 SASEGT. J lost 2 bases, V lost 5 bases, and 2 bases had no gene match. The CDR3 contains 13 residues. CDR3 in amino acids: CASSWDSNYGYTF. The CDR3 DNA follows: TGTGCCAGCAGTTGGGACAGCAACTATGGCTACACCTTC.